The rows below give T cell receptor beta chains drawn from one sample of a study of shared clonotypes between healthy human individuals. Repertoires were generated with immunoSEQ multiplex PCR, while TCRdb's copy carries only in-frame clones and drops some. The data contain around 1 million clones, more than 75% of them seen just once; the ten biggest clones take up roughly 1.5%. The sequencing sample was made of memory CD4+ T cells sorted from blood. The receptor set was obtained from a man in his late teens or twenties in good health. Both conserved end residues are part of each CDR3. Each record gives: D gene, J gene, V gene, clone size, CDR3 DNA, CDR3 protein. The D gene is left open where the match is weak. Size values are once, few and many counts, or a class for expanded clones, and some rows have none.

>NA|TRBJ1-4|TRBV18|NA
TGTGCCAGCTCACCGAGGAAAACAACTAATGAAAAACTGTTTTTT
CASSPRKTTNEKLFF
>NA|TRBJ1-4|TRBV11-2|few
TGTGCCAGCAGCGCCAGGGTGGGGGAAAAACTGTTTTTT
CASSARVGEKLFF
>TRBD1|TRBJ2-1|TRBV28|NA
TGTGCCAGCAGCTCCGGGACAGGGATTTACAATGAGCAGTTCTTC
CASSSGTGIYNEQFF
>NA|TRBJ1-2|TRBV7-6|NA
TGTGCCAGCAGCTTAGCGCTATCAAGATATGGCTACACCTTC
CASSLALSRYGYTF
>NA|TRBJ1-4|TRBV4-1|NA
TGCGCCAGCAGCCAGCCGGTTCGGAGGGAAGAAAAACTGTTTTTT
CASSQPVRREEKLFF
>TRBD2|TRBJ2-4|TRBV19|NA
TGTGCCAGTAGTCCTGGGACTAGCGGAAACATTCAGTACTTC
CASSPGTSGNIQYF
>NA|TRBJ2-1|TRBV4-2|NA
TGTGCCACAAGCTCAGCCTACAATGAGCAGTTCTTC
CATSSAYNEQFF
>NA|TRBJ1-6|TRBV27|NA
TGTGCCAGCAGTCCCGCAGGTTGGGACTCCTATAATTCACCCCTCCACTTT
CASSPAGWDSYNSPLHF
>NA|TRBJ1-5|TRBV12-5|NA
TGTGCTAGTGGTTTCTCCGGTGGCAATCAGCCCCAGCATTTT
CASGFSGGNQPQHF
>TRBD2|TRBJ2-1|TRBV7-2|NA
TGTGCCAGCAGCTCGGCCGGGACTAGCCACAATGAGCAGTTCTTC
CASSSAGTSHNEQFF
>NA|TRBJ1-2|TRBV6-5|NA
TGTGCCAGCAGAAGACATACAGGGAACTATGGCTACACCTTC
CASRRHTGNYGYTF
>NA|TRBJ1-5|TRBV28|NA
TGTGCCAGCAGTCGCGTGGCAGGGTTGGAACAGCCCCAGCATTTT
CASSRVAGLEQPQHF
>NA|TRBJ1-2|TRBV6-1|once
TGTGCCAGCAGTCCAGATCCCCGGAGGAGTGGCTACACCTTC
CASSPDPRRSGYTF
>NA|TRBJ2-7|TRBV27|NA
TGTGCCAGCAGCCCCCAGGGGTACGAGCAGTACTTC
CASSPQGYEQYF
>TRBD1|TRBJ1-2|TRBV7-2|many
TGTGCCAGCAGTCGAGACAGGGTCTATGGCTACACCTTC
CASSRDRVYGYTF
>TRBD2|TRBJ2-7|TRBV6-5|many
TGTGCCAGCAGTTGGGGAGGGATGGGACCATACGAGCAGTACTTC
CASSWGGMGPYEQYF
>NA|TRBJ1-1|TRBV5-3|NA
TGTGCCAGAAGCCTGGACAACTCGGAGGGCACTGAAGCTTTCTTT
CARSLDNSEGTEAFF
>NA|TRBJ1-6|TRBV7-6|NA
TGTGCCAGCAGCTTAGAAGCCCCGAACACTTACTCCTATAATTCACCCCTCCACTTT
CASSLEAPNTYSYNSPLHF
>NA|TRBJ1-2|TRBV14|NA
TGTGCCAGCAGCCAACAGGGGACCGATGGCTACACCTTC
CASSQQGTDGYTF
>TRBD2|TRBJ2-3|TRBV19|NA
TGTGCCAGTAGTCTTACCCTCACTAGCGGGGGGGGCACAGATACGCAGTATTTT
CASSLTLTSGGGTDTQYF
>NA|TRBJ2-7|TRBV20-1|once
TGCAGTGCTACCCTAGCGAAAGAGCAGTACTTC
CSATLAKEQYF
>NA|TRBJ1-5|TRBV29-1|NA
TGCAGCGTGGCCGGGAGCTCTAATCAGCCCCAGCATTTT
CSVAGSSNQPQHF
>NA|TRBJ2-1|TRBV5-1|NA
TGCGCCAGCAGCTCAGGACAGACTACTACCTACAATGAGCAGTTCTTC
CASSSGQTTTYNEQFF
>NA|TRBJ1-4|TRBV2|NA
TGTGCCAGCAATCGGGGGGGTGAAAAACTGTTTTTT
CASNRGGEKLFF
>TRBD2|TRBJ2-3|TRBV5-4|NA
TGTGCCAGCAGCTTCGGGACTAGCGGGAGAGGTGGCACAGATACGCAGTATTTT
CASSFGTSGRGGTDTQYF
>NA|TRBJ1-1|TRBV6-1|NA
TGTGCCAGCAGCACCAAGGCAATCACTGAAGCTTTCTTT
CASSTKAITEAFF
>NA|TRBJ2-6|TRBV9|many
TGTGCCAGCAGCGTAGACAGAACCGTTGGTGGGGCCAACGTCCTGACTTTC
CASSVDRTVGGANVLTF
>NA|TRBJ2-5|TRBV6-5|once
TGTGCCAGCAGGCTCCAAGAGACCCAGTACTTC
CASRLQETQYF
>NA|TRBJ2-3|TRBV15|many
TGTGCCACCAGCAGACCCCTGCTAGATACGCAGTATTTT
CATSRPLLDTQYF
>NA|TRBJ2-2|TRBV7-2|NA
TGTGCCAGCAGCTCTGACGCCGGCACCGGGGAGCTGTTTTTT
CASSSDAGTGELFF
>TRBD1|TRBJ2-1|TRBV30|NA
TGTGCCTGGGGTAACACCGGGACAGAAATAAAATTCTCCTACAATGAGCAGTTCTTC
CAWGNTGTEIKFSYNEQFF
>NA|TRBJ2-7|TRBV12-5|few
TGTGCTAGTGGTTTGGTACTGGTCCCCTACGAGCAGTACTTC
CASGLVLVPYEQYF
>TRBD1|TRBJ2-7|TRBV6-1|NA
TGTGCCAGCAGTGACGACAGGGACAAGCAGTACTTC
CASSDDRDKQYF
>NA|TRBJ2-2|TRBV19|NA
TGTGCCAGTAAGGAGGGGCTTAACACCGGGGAGCTGTTTTTT
CASKEGLNTGELFF
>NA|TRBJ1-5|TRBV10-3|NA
TGTGCCATCAGTGAGTCGGGAAGCGCCAGGGGAGGTAAACAGCCCCAGCATTTT
CAISESGSARGGKQPQHF
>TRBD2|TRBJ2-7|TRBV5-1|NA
TGCGCCAGCAGCGGGCGGACTAGCGTCAACGAGCAGTACTTC
CASSGRTSVNEQYF
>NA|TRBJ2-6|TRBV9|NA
TGTGCCAGCAGCCCAGGAGTCCCTGGGGCCAACGTCCTGACTTTC
CASSPGVPGANVLTF
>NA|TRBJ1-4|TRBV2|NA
TGTGCCAGCAGTCGTCTGGGACCGAATGAAAAACTGTTTTTT
CASSRLGPNEKLFF
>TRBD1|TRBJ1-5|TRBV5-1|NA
TGCGCCAGCAGCCCTGGGACAGGGGGCAATCAGCCCCAGCATTTT
CASSPGTGGNQPQHF
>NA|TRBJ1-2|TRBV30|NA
TGTGCCTGGAGGCCCCCCGGGTCCTACGGCTACACCTTC
CAWRPPGSYGYTF
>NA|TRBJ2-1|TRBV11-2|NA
TGTGCCAGCAGCTTCTCTGCCGGGGCTAGCAATGAGCAGTTCTTC
CASSFSAGASNEQFF
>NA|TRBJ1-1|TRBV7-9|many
TGTGCCAGCAGCTTAGGGATGAACACTGAAGCTTTCTTT
CASSLGMNTEAFF
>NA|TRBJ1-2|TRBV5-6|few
TGTGCCAGCAGGGGTTTGGGTGGCTACACCTTC
CASRGLGGYTF
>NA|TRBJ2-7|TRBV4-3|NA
TGCGCCAGCAGCCAAGGCGCACAGGTACCGACCTACGAGCAGTACTTC
CASSQGAQVPTYEQYF
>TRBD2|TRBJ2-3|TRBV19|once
TGTGCCAGCCTCAGGACTAGCGAACGCACAGATACGCAGTATTTT
CASLRTSERTDTQYF
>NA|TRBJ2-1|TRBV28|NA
TGTGCCAGCAGTCCCCTGGCGGATGAGCAGTTCTTC
CASSPLADEQFF
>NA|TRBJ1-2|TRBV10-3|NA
TGTGCCATCAGTGATCAAACGGACACTCCCTATGGCTACACCTTC
CAISDQTDTPYGYTF
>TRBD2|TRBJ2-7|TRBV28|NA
TGTGCCAGCAGTCCCGAGCGGGGGCTCAGGAGGGAGCAGTACTTC
CASSPERGLRREQYF
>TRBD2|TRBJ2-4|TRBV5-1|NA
TGCGCCAGCAGCGAGGGACTAGCGGGAGCCCCTTCGGCCAAAAACATTCAGTACTTC
CASSEGLAGAPSAKNIQYF
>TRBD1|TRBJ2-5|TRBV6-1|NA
TGTGCCAGCAGTGACATTACAGGGGGAGAGACCCAGTACTTC
CASSDITGGETQYF
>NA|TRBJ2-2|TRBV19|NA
TGTGCCAGTAGTATACCCGGAGGGCCCGGGGAGCTGTTTTTT
CASSIPGGPGELFF